The next 25 T cell receptor beta chains were all read from a single sample in a study of blood T cell repertoires in COVID-19. Using immunoSEQ multiplex PCR, the repertoire was profiled, and TCRdb retains in-frame clones only, with some absent. The data contain around 100,000 clones, 90% to 95% of them singletons. The sample consisted of peripheral blood. The receptors originated from a man aged 50 to 60 with active COVID-19.

This chain links TRBV29-1 with TRBJ2-5; 7 nucleotides agree with TRBD2. The CDR3 runs 16 residues. The V gene's germline CDR1 is SQVTM and CDR2 ANQGSEA. After removal of 6 bases from V and 5 bases from J, the junction contained 18 bases not matched to a gene. The CDR3 nucleotides read TGCAGCGTGGGGGGGACCGCACTGGGCTTAACGGAGACCCAGTACTTC. Protein sequence: CSVGGTALGLTETQYF.

The chain recombines TRBV20-1 with TRBJ2-2, with D uncertain. Germline CDR1 reads DFQATT; CDR2 reads SNEGSKA (reference sequence). V lost 3 bases and J 4 bases, leaving 12 bases between the germline ends. The CDR3 length is 14 residues. The CDR3: CSASGGSGTGELFF. The CDR3 nucleotides read TGCAGTGCTAGTGGCGGTTCGGGCACCGGGGAGCTGTTTTTT.

V is TRBV19 and J is TRBJ2-1, with 11 bases aligning to TRBD2. The CDR3 is made up of 17 amino acids. V shed 5 bases and J 10 bases; nucleotides not matched to a gene: 16. The germline CDR1 and CDR2 sequences are LNHDA and SQIVND (reference sequence). Here the CDR3 reads CASSPLAGGLVSGEQFF. The CDR3 DNA reads TGTGCCAGTAGTCCCCTAGCGGGAGGTCTCGTTTCTGGCGAGCAGTTCTTC.

The J gene is TRBJ2-1, the V gene TRBV24-1; D uncertain. Per the germline V gene, CDR1 is KGHDR and CDR2 is SFDVKD. This CDR3 region has 13 residues. V lost 2 bases to trimming and J lost 3 bases, with 4 bases between them. DNA for the CDR3: TGTGCCACCAGTGATTCGAGCTACAATGAGCAGTTCTTC. Translating it yields CATSDSSYNEQFF.

This clone has just one count. This chain's CDR3 is CASSPSVGENTDTQYF. The DNA of the CDR3 is TGCGCCAGCAGCCCCTCGGTCGGGGAAAACACAGATACGCAGTATTTT. The V call is TRBV5-1, the J call TRBJ2-3; tentatively, D is TRBD2 (5 bases). Germline lookup yields CDR1 SGHRS and CDR2 YFSETQ. The CDR3 loop spans 16 amino acids. Trimming left V 4 bases short and J 2 bases short, with 17 bases between.

The chain employs TRBV28 and TRBJ1-2; 12 bases align to TRBD1. V lost 5 bases to trimming and J lost 9 bases; unmatched junction nucleotides: 10. The CDR3 is 15 residues long. Germline V lookup: CDR1 MDHEN, CDR2 SYDVKM. Here the CDR3 DNA reads TGTGCCAGCAGTCCGACCGGGACAGGGGGCTTTCGCTACACCTTC. Translated: CASSPTGTGGFRYTF.

This rearrangement joins TRBV2 to TRBJ2-3; 7 bases align to TRBD2. This CDR3 comprises 15 residues. Germline trimming cut 5 bases from V and 4 bases from J; bases unmatched to any gene: 9. Per the germline V gene, CDR1 is SNHLY and CDR2 is FYNNEI. The CDR3 DNA follows: TGTGCCAGCAGTTTGGCGGGAGTCCGGTCAGATACGCAGTATTTT. It is translated as CASSLAGVRSDTQYF.

V and J are TRBV25-1 and TRBJ1-6; 9 positions agree with TRBD1. Losses at the gene ends were 5 bases for V and 12 bases for J; bases not matched to a gene: 14. This CDR3 is built from 16 residues. Germline loops: CDR1 MGHDK, CDR2 SYGVNS. DNA for the CDR3: TGTGCCAGCAGTTTGGGACAGGGAAGGTCGAAAGGACCCCTCCACTTT. Amino acid sequence: CASSLGQGRSKGPLHF.

The chain couples TRBV6-5 to TRBJ2-1; 12 positions match TRBD2. Germline V gives CDR1 MNHEY, CDR2 SVGAGI. The trim removed 7 bases at V and 9 bases at J, leaving 4 bases unmatched. CDR3 length: 13 amino acids. CDR3 nucleotide sequence: TGTGCCAGCAACCTAGCGGGGGGGCCTGAGCAGTTCTTC. Protein: CASNLAGGPEQFF.

The chain is built from TRBV18 and TRBJ1-2, with D perhaps matching TRBD1 (6 bases). This CDR3 comprises 12 residues. V was shortened by 5 bases and J by 5 bases, with 9 bases between the two germline ends. CDR1 and CDR2 from the germline V gene are KGHSH and LQKENI. The CDR3 loop is CASSRTGYGYTF. As DNA, the CDR3 is TGTGCCAGCTCAAGAACAGGGTATGGCTACACCTTC.

The rearrangement links TRBV5-1 to TRBJ2-2; 7 nucleotides line up with TRBD1. There are 14 residues in the CDR3. V dropped 4 bases and J dropped 6; count of bases not matched to a gene: 6. Germline CDR1 SGHRS, CDR2 YFSETQ. The CDR3 DNA follows: TGCGCCAGCAGCCCGACAGGGTTAGCCGGGGAGCTGTTTTTT. Translating gives CASSPTGLAGELFF. Variable domain in full (rest from reference TRBV5-1 and TRBJ2-2): KAGVTQTPRYLIKTRGQQVTLSCSPISGHRSVSWYQQTPGQGLQFLFEYFSETQRNKGNFPGRFSGRQFSNSRSEMNVSTLELGDSALYLCASSPTGLAGELFFGEGSRLTVL.

The V gene is TRBV5-1, the J gene TRBJ1-1; D gene unclear. Germline CDR1 reads SGHRS; CDR2 reads YFSETQ. This CDR3 is built from 14 residues. Trimming cost V 0 bases and J 1 base, with 7 bases left between them. The CDR3 loop is CASSLDGENTEAFF. CDR3 DNA: TGCGCCAGCAGCTTGGACGGGGAGAACACTGAAGCTTTCTTT.

J is TRBJ1-1 and V is TRBV9, with 8 bases aligning to TRBD1. The germline CDR1 and CDR2 sequences are SGDLS and YYNGEE. The CDR3 is 14 amino acids. V shed 4 bases and J 4 bases; nucleotides not matched to a gene: 6. Here the CDR3 DNA reads TGTGCCAGCAGCTACAAGGACAGGGCCACTGAAGCTTTCTTT. It encodes CASSYKDRATEAFF.

The chain has TRBV24-1 and TRBJ2-2; D may be TRBD1 (6 bases). Germline values: CDR1 KGHDR, CDR2 SFDVKD. V lost 5 bases and J 4 bases, leaving 13 bases between the germline ends. CDR3 length: 15 amino acids. CDR3 sequence (DNA): TGTGCCACCAGTGGTAGACAGGCCCTCACCGGGGAGCTGTTTTTT. Translated, it gives CATSGRQALTGELFF.

In DNA form, the CDR3 reads TGCGCCAGCAGGGGACAGCTGAACACTGAAGCTTTCTTT. It codes for CASRGQLNTEAFF. The chain employs TRBV5-1 and TRBJ1-1; 7 nucleotides line up with TRBD1. V gave up 5 bases and J gave up 0 bases; unmatched junction bases: 1. Germline V lookup: CDR1 SGHRS, CDR2 YFSETQ. This CDR3 is built from 13 residues.

This clone has just a few counts. The CDR3 sequence: CASSIGEGYEQYF. CDR3 sequence (DNA): TGTGCCAGCAGTATCGGGGAGGGGTACGAGCAGTACTTC. The chain uses TRBV12-3 or TRBV12-4 and TRBJ2-7; 7 positions agree with TRBD2. Germline trimming cut 5 bases from V and 4 bases from J; bases unmatched to any gene: 5. The CDR3 runs to 13 residues.

The chain has TRBV14 and TRBJ1-4; no definite D call. There are 16 residues in the CDR3. Germline V gene sequence: CDR1 SGHDN, CDR2 FVKESK. The ends were cut back, 1 base at V and 0 bases at J, with 9 bases in the middle. This CDR3 is CASSQGRDATNEKLFF. CDR3 bases: TGTGCCAGCAGCCAAGGGAGGGATGCAACTAATGAAAAACTGTTTTTT.

The rearrangement uses TRBV18 and TRBJ2-6, with 7 positions matching TRBD1. The CDR3 totals 17 residues. Trimming at V came to 6 bases and at J to 0 bases, leaving 8 bases not matched to a gene. Germline-derived CDR1 and CDR2 are KGHSH and LQKENI. The DNA for the CDR3 is TGTGCCAGCTCGCGACAAGACAGGGTCTCTGGGGCCAACGTCCTGACTTTC. Translation: CASSRQDRVSGANVLTF.

This clone was recorded only once. The chain has TRBV2 and TRBJ1-6; 7 bases map to TRBD1. V shed 2 bases and J 4 bases; nucleotides not matched to a gene: 8. The CDR3 covers 17 residues. Germline loops: CDR1 SNHLY, CDR2 FYNNEI. CDR3 bases: TGTGCCAGCAGTGAAATTTTAGGGGGCGCTTATAATTCACCCCTCCACTTT. This codes for CASSEILGGAYNSPLHF.

The count of this clone is one. V and J are TRBV19 and TRBJ2-6, with TRBD1 matching 7 bases. Germline values: CDR1 LNHDA, CDR2 SQIVND (reference sequence). Trimming cost V 5 bases and J 2 bases; bases outside gene matches: 18. This CDR3 comprises 20 residues. CDR3: CASSPRGRLDRQTGANVLTF. The CDR3 DNA follows: TGTGCCAGTAGTCCCCGGGGCCGTCTGGACAGGCAGACTGGGGCCAACGTCCTGACTTTC.

The gene calls are TRBV23-1 and TRBJ2-1; TRBD1 matches 12 bases. TRBV23-1 is given ORF status, its function remaining uncertain. This CDR3 has 17 residues. The V and J ends lost 6 bases and 3 bases, in that order; junction bases with no gene match: 9. The CDR3 here is CASRGQGARKLYNEQFF. The CDR3, as DNA: TGCGCCAGCAGGGGACAGGGGGCGCGGAAACTCTACAATGAGCAGTTCTTC.

V usage is TRBV5-1 and J usage is TRBJ1-1; 7 nucleotides match TRBD1. From germline, CDR1 is SGHRS and CDR2 YFSETQ. The CDR3 covers 14 residues. The junction had 9 bases not matched to a gene; V was cut back by 10 bases and J by 0 bases. This CDR3 is CAPRADRMNTEAFF. The DNA of the CDR3 is TGCGCCCCAAGGGCGGACAGGATGAACACTGAAGCTTTCTTT.

This chain links TRBV4-2 with TRBJ1-2; weak D call: TRBD1 (5 bases). The CDR3 loop spans 14 amino acids. Germline CDR1 and CDR2: LGHNA and YNFKEQ. Trimming took 1 base from V and 5 from J, leaving 11 bases between them. The CDR3 sequence is CASSQGPGRYGYTF. The CDR3 coding sequence is TGTGCCAGCAGCCAAGGTCCAGGGCGGTATGGCTACACCTTC.

The chain joins TRBV12-3 or TRBV12-4 to TRBJ1-5, with D hard to call. The length of the CDR3 is 13 residues. The V gene lost 3 bases and the J gene lost 4 bases, with 7 bases spanning the gap. The CDR3 bases are TGTGCCAGCAGTTTCGGCAGGAATCAGCCCCAGCATTTT. Protein product: CASSFGRNQPQHF.

The rearrangement joins TRBV5-1 to TRBJ2-5; D perhaps matches TRBD1 (6 bases). The V gene's germline CDR1 is SGHRS and CDR2 YFSETQ. Trimming cost V 4 bases and J 1 base, with 11 bases left between them. This CDR3 region has 14 residues. This chain's CDR3 is CASSKAGVQETQYF. CDR3 in DNA: TGCGCCAGCAGCAAGGCAGGGGTCCAAGAGACCCAGTACTTC.